These T cell receptor beta chains were read from a single sample in a study of blood T cell repertoires in COVID-19. The table came from immunoSEQ multiplex PCR; TCRdb's copy has only in-frame clones and leaves some out. The sample has over 450,000 clones; roughly 89% are singletons. The material sequenced was peripheral blood. These receptor sequences come from a man between 18 and 29 years old with COVID-19, enrolled during active disease. Each CDR3 is given with its conserved first and last residue. A D gene is named only where the DNA matches it firmly. Clone size is shown for a subset of rows, as once, few, many or a class of expanded clone.

V gene	J gene	clone size	D gene	CDR3 protein	CDR3 DNA
TRBV5-8	TRBJ1-1	.	.	CASMPSLPRNTEAFF	TGTGCCAGCATGCCTAGTTTACCCAGGAACACTGAAGCTTTCTTT
TRBV5-1	TRBJ2-1	.	TRBD2	CASSLGTSNEQFF	TGCGCCAGCAGCCTGGGGACTAGCAATGAGCAGTTCTTC
TRBV19	TRBJ1-5	.	TRBD1	CASKRGPRGNQPQHF	TGTGCCAGCAAGAGGGGGCCTCGGGGCAATCAGCCCCAGCATTTT
TRBV2	TRBJ2-5	.	TRBD1	CASSELTGAEETQYF	TGTGCCAGCAGTGAATTGACAGGGGCCGAGGAGACCCAGTACTTC
TRBV4-1	TRBJ2-7	.	.	CASSQLALSSYEQYF	TGCGCCAGCAGCCAACTAGCTTTGTCCTCCTACGAGCAGTACTTC
TRBV4-1	TRBJ2-1	.	TRBD1	CASSRLRTGNSYNEQFF	TGCGCCAGCAGCCGCTTGAGGACAGGTAACTCCTACAATGAGCAGTTCTTC
TRBV20-1	TRBJ2-1	.	.	CSALEEGRQFF	TGCAGTGCTCTTGAGGAGGGACGGCAGTTCTTC
TRBV12-5	TRBJ1-6	once	TRBD1	CASGLGQGATNSPLHF	TGTGCTAGTGGTTTGGGACAGGGGGCCACCAATTCACCCCTCCACTTT
TRBV3-1/TRBV3-2	TRBJ1-2	.	TRBD1	CASRGQGGRGDYGYTF	TGTGCCAGCCGAGGACAGGGCGGACGAGGTGACTATGGCTACACCTTC
TRBV27	TRBJ2-1	few	TRBD2	CASSLEAGGYNEQFF	TGTGCCAGCAGTTTAGAAGCGGGGGGATACAATGAGCAGTTCTTC
TRBV19	TRBJ2-7	.	TRBD2	CASSIRQAGGGEQYF	TGTGCCAGTAGTATACGGCAAGCGGGAGGAGGCGAGCAGTACTTC
TRBV4-2	TRBJ2-2	.	.	CASSPLRAMNTGELFF	TGTGCCAGCAGTCCCCTGAGGGCGATGAACACCGGGGAGCTGTTTTTT
TRBV10-3	TRBJ2-7	.	.	CAIRSNYEQYF	TGTGCCATCAGGTCTAACTACGAGCAGTACTTC
TRBV3-1/TRBV3-2	TRBJ2-5	.	.	CASSPQGLGETQYF	TGTGCCAGCAGCCCACAGGGTTTGGGAGAGACCCAGTACTTC
TRBV6-5	TRBJ1-2	.	TRBD1	CASSPDRVSHGYTF	TGTGCCAGCAGTCCCGACAGGGTCTCGCATGGCTACACCTTC
TRBV19	TRBJ2-1	.	TRBD1	CASSIPTGRNEQFF	TGTGCCAGTAGTATCCCGACAGGGCGTAATGAGCAGTTCTTC
TRBV2	TRBJ1-4	.	TRBD1	CASRLTGGSEKLFF	TGTGCCAGCCGGCTGACAGGGGGCTCTGAAAAACTGTTTTTT
TRBV2	TRBJ2-1	.	TRBD1	CASSLPPGQGYEQFF	TGTGCCAGCAGTCTCCCGCCGGGACAGGGTTATGAGCAGTTCTTC
TRBV19	TRBJ2-1	.	TRBD2	CASSKSSGRWHEQFF	TGTGCCAGTAGTAAATCTAGCGGGAGGTGGCATGAGCAGTTCTTC
TRBV7-8	TRBJ2-2	.	.	CASSLGVMAGELFF	TGTGCCAGCAGCCTCGGGGTTATGGCCGGGGAGCTGTTTTTT
TRBV5-1	TRBJ2-3	.	TRBD2	CASSSGPSGGSTDTQYF	TGCGCCAGCAGCTCCGGGCCTAGCGGGGGAAGCACAGATACGCAGTATTTT
TRBV29-1	TRBJ2-2	few	.	CSVVPGAGELFF	TGCAGCGTTGTGCCCGGAGCCGGGGAGCTGTTTTTT
TRBV4-1	TRBJ1-1	.	.	CASSQDSEAFF	TGCGCCAGCAGCCAGGACAGTGAAGCTTTCTTT
TRBV5-1	TRBJ1-6	.	.	CASSLGSGTGNSPLHF	TGCGCCAGCAGCTTGGGCAGCGGGACGGGTAATTCACCCCTCCACTTT
TRBV6-1	TRBJ2-5	.	.	CASSEVGVETQYF	TGTGCCAGCAGTGAAGTCGGGGTCGAGACCCAGTACTTC
TRBV5-8	TRBJ2-4	.	.	CASGTKGDKNIQYF	TGTGCCAGCGGCACTAAGGGGGACAAAAACATTCAGTACTTC
TRBV19	TRBJ2-5	.	TRBD2	CASPGDSGRVETQYF	TGTGCCAGTCCCGGAGATAGCGGGAGGGTAGAGACCCAGTACTTC
TRBV5-4	TRBJ2-1	.	TRBD2	CASSLGGLANYNEQFF	TGTGCCAGCAGCTTGGGGGGACTAGCGAACTACAATGAGCAGTTCTTC
TRBV10-3	TRBJ2-7	.	TRBD2	CAIRRLAGEGEQYF	TGTGCCATCAGGCGCTTAGCGGGAGAAGGCGAGCAGTACTTC
TRBV2	TRBJ2-5	.	TRBD2	CASSGGETQYF	TGTGCCAGCTCGGGGGGAGAGACCCAGTACTTC
TRBV6-2/TRBV6-3	TRBJ2-7	.	.	CASSYSRGQPYEQYF	TGTGCCAGCAGTTACTCGAGAGGACAGCCCTACGAGCAGTACTTC
TRBV5-6	TRBJ2-5	.	.	CASSTVKTQYF	TGTGCCAGCAGCACTGTAAAGACCCAGTACTTC
TRBV5-1	TRBJ2-1	.	TRBD2	CASSVNVREGYNEQFF	TGCGCCAGCAGCGTGAATGTTCGGGAGGGGTACAATGAGCAGTTCTTC
TRBV9	TRBJ2-7	.	TRBD1	CASSVTGTDEQYF	TGTGCCAGCAGCGTAACCGGGACAGACGAGCAGTACTTC
TRBV11-2	TRBJ2-3	.	.	CASSLMAGGSDTQYF	TGTGCCAGCAGCTTAATGGCGGGTGGGTCAGATACGCAGTATTTT